The 9 T cell receptor beta chains below come from one sample, sequenced in a study of T cells after yellow fever vaccination. TCRdb fed the 5' RACE reads into MiXCR, producing one record per CDR3 protein. The table lists hundreds of thousands of distinct CDR3 sequences, about 13% of them singletons. The specimen comprised PBMCs, sampled on the day of the yellow fever booster vaccination. The receptors shown here come from a man in his thirties or forties who received the YFV17D yellow fever vaccine.

The V call is TRBV6-1, the J call TRBJ2-7; D is unresolved. Trimming removed 11 bases from V and 7 bases from J, with 15 bases in between. The CDR3 contains 11 residues. Germline V gene sequence: CDR1 MNHNS, CDR2 SASEGT. The CDR3 DNA sequence: TGTGCCGCGGAGCGTTTCGGGGAGCAGTACTTC. Its protein is CAAERFGEQYF.

The chain is built from TRBV7-2 and TRBJ1-1; D perhaps matches TRBD1 (5 bases). This CDR3 has 12 residues. V lost 2 bases to trimming and J lost 11 bases, with 12 bases between them. Germline V gene lookup returns CDR1 SGHTA and CDR2 FQGNSA. As DNA, the CDR3 is TGTGCCAGCAGCTTATCGGCAGGGAGGGCTTTCTTT. Translation gives CASSLSAGRAFF. Full variable domain (outside the CDR3, taken from reference TRBV7-2 and TRBJ1-1): GAGVSQSPSNKVTEKGKDVELRCDPISGHTALYWYRQSLGQGLEFLIYFQGNSAPDKSGLPSDRFSAERTGGSVSTLTIQRTQQEDSAVYLCASSLSAGRAFFGQGTRLTVV.

The chain uses TRBV10-3 and TRBJ2-4; no clear D gene. This CDR3 has 14 residues. CDR1 is ENHRY and CDR2 is SYGVKD in the germline V gene. V was clipped by 2 bases and J by 1 base, with 6 bases between them. This CDR3 is CAISETEAKNIQYF. CDR3 DNA sequence: TGTGCCATCAGTGAGACGGAGGCCAAAAACATTCAGTACTTC.

At least ten counts were recorded for this clonotype. The chain uses TRBV20-1 and TRBJ2-5, with a weak D call TRBD1 (5 bases). V gave up 5 bases and J gave up 6 bases, with 19 bases separating them. Germline assignment: CDR1 DFQATT and CDR2 SNEGSKA (reference sequence). This CDR3 region has 14 residues. CDR3 bases: TGCAGTGCTCCATCCCAGGGTGCTTCAAAGACCCAGTACTTC. It specifies CSAPSQGASKTQYF.

This clonotype was seen a handful of times. The rearrangement uses TRBV6-5 and TRBJ2-7, with D perhaps matching TRBD1 or TRBD2 (5 bases each). The germline V and J ends were trimmed by 2 bases and 4 bases, with 12 bases remaining between them. CDR3 size: 14 residues. The germline gives CDR1 MNHEY, CDR2 SVGAGI. As DNA, the CDR3 is TGTGCCAGCAGTTACATGGGACGGAGATACGAGCAGTACTTC. It translates to CASSYMGRRYEQYF.

The chain has TRBV12-3 or TRBV12-4 and TRBJ2-7, with D uncertain. The CDR3 runs to 15 residues. Trimming pared 3 bases from V and 2 bases from J, leaving 14 bases between. This chain's CDR3 is CASSLGRSYPYEQYF. As DNA, the CDR3 is TGTGCCAGCAGTTTGGGCAGATCTTATCCCTACGAGCAGTACTTC.

About this clonotype itself: A read error is likely, as this CDR3 ends without the conserved phenylalanine or tryptophan. The DNA is omitted, as the CDR3 cannot be located on it reliably, and the CDR3 follows TCRdb's listing. This chain links TRBV5-1 with TRBJ1-2; the table's D call, TRBD1, was not checked against the DNA. Inclusive of both ends, the CDR3 amounts to 12 amino acids. Germline V gives CDR1 SGHRS, CDR2 YFSETQ. CDR3 sequence: CASSTGLRGRAL.

This clonotype turned up a few times. The rearrangement joins TRBV29-1 to TRBJ2-7; D gene unclear. V was trimmed by 4 bases and J by 4 bases, leaving 17 bases between them. Germline V gene data show CDR1 as SQVTM and CDR2 as ANQGSEA. The CDR3 sequence is 14 residues long. CDR3 in DNA: TGCAGCGTTGGGAATCCCCGGAGAACATACGAGCAGTACTTC. This sequence encodes CSVGNPRRTYEQYF.

At least ten counts were recorded for this clonotype. The chain recombines TRBV6-2 or TRBV6-3 with TRBJ2-1, with TRBD2 identical over 9 bases. The trim removed 8 bases at V and 7 bases at J, leaving 6 bases unmatched. This CDR3 contains 13 residues. Germline lookup yields CDR1 MNHEY and CDR2 SVGEGT. The CDR3 protein is CASRPSGVNEQFF. DNA for the CDR3: TGTGCCAGCCGGCCTAGCGGGGTAAATGAGCAGTTCTTC.